The clone carrying this T cell receptor (beta chain) was detected ten times or more. Its antigen is not identified. The CDR3 has 13 amino acids. Germline V gene data show CDR1 as SNHLY and CDR2 as FYNNEI. V was pared by 3 bases and J by 4 bases, with 9 bases between. This entry belongs to a study of beta chain features in type 1 diabetes. Points from the study as a whole: TCRB CDR3s were moderately but significantly shorter in Type 1 diabetes patients in all four CD4+ subsets. At VDJ recombination sites, type 1 diabetes patients had fewer insertions and more deleted nucleotides.

Expressed TCRB transcripts were sequenced, since all the RNA that had been isolated was reverse transcribed. Libraries were prepared by immunoSEQ multiplex PCR; TCRdb keeps only in-frame clonotypes and omits some of them. Here the sample spans 200,000 to 250,000 clones, roughly a tenth being singletons. The chain employs TRBV2 and TRBJ2-5; D is perhaps TRBD2 (5 bases). Specimen: central memory CD4+ T cells from blood. The clonotype was recovered from a young man in good health. The CDR3 bases are TGTGCCAGCAGTGACGTAGGGAGAGAGACCCAGTACTTC. This encodes CASSDVGRETQYF.